This T cell receptor (beta chain) appears in the sequencing data of a study of spatial heterogeneity in lung cancer. This clonotype came up many times. Its antigen is as yet unknown. This beta chain lies outside the target of a library built for alpha chains; its clone size means little. Study-wide results and caveats: Tumor mutation counts were tracked by expanded intratumoral alpha and beta TCR counts.

As to time point: sample taken at primary tumor resection. V was clipped by 6 bases and J by 3 bases; unmatched bases: 3. The CDR3 spans 15 residues. The V gene's germline CDR1 is MNHEY and CDR2 SVGEGT. Via MiXCR, TCRdb re-called the 5' RACE reads, giving one row per CDR3 protein. The sample lists approximately 6,900 distinct CDR3 sequences, about 12% occurring once. The sequence was collected from a male donor with early-stage non-small cell lung cancer. This rearrangement joins TRBV6-2 or TRBV6-3 to TRBJ2-1; 12 bases line up with TRBD2. This sample comprised lung tumor tissue, obtained at surgery. In DNA form, the CDR3 reads TGTGCCAGCAGCCTACTAGCGGGAGGCTACAATGAGCAGTTCTTC. This codes for CASSLLAGGYNEQFF.